This T cell receptor beta chain derives from a study of blood T cell repertoires in COVID-19. As for the study in general: The samples span acute and convalescent COVID-19 from the United States, Italy and Spain. The analysed material was cDNA or gDNA that came from T cells, B-cell-depleted T cells, or PBMCs.

Clones were read by immunoSEQ multiplex PCR, and TCRdb kept only the in-frame ones, dropping some. The sample holds about 350,000 clones, around 88% seen once. The source of this sequence is a woman aged 55-70 years with COVID-19, enrolled during active disease. The sequenced sample consisted of peripheral blood.

DNA for the CDR3: TGTGCTAGTGGTTTGGTAGTATCACAGGCTTTTAACTATGGCTACACCTTC. Protein product: CASGLVVSQAFNYGYTF. This rearrangement joins TRBV12-5 to TRBJ1-2; maybe TRBD1 (5 bases). Between the trimmed V and J ends, which lost 0 bases and 1 base, there was a span of 15 bases. Germline V gene sequence: CDR1 LGHNT, CDR2 FRNRAP. CDR3 length equals 17 residues.